This is a list of T cell receptor beta chains from one sample in a study of cytomegalovirus exposure and HLA in healthy donors. Assay used: immunoSEQ multiplex PCR; TCRdb lists only in-frame clones, some missing. The sample records approximately 250,000 clones, 85% being singletons. Sequenced sample: PBMCs. These receptors originate from a girl aged 2-9 years in good health and CMV-seronegative. Each CDR3 is given with its conserved first and last residue. A D gene is named only where the DNA matches it firmly. The size entry is marked missing in some rows and otherwise reads once, few, many or a size class.

j_gene,v_gene,d_gene,abundance,CDR3aa,CDR3nt
TRBJ2-3,TRBV4-2,TRBD2,.,CASTGTSGVTDTQYF,TGTGCCAGCACCGGGACTAGCGGGGTTACAGATACGCAGTATTTT
TRBJ1-1,TRBV5-4,TRBD1,.,CASSYGQGTTEAFF,TGTGCCAGCAGTTACGGACAGGGGACAACTGAAGCTTTCTTT
TRBJ1-3,TRBV5-1,TRBD1,.,CASSQTAGGRNTIYF,TGCGCCAGCAGCCAAACGGCAGGGGGAAGAAACACCATATATTTT
TRBJ2-2,TRBV7-6,.,.,CASSSRANSNTGELFF,TGTGCCAGCAGCTCCAGGGCCAACTCGAACACCGGGGAGCTGTTTTTT
TRBJ1-5,TRBV10-3,.,.,CAISAGGWSNQPQHF,TGTGCCATCAGTGCGGGGGGTTGGAGCAATCAGCCCCAGCATTTT
TRBJ2-7,TRBV6-6,TRBD1,.,CASSYSTGTVPYEQYF,TGTGCCAGCAGTTACTCGACGGGGACAGTTCCCTACGAGCAGTACTTC
TRBJ2-1,TRBV7-2,TRBD2,.,CASRLRGTSWNEQFF,TGTGCCAGCAGGTTAAGGGGGACTAGCTGGAATGAGCAGTTCTTC
TRBJ1-5,TRBV4-1,TRBD1,.,CASSEDRAYSNQPQHF,TGCGCCAGCAGCGAAGACAGGGCCTATAGCAATCAGCCCCAGCATTTT
TRBJ1-1,TRBV27,.,.,CASSSVKRLNTEAFF,TGTGCCAGCAGTTCGGTAAAACGGTTGAACACTGAAGCTTTCTTT
TRBJ1-4,TRBV11-2,.,.,CASSLWGGRNEKLFF,TGTGCCAGCAGCTTATGGGGGGGGCGCAATGAAAAACTGTTTTTT
TRBJ1-5,TRBV9,.,.,CASSVGAGGAYQPQHF,TGTGCCAGCAGCGTAGGAGCGGGGGGGGCGTATCAGCCCCAGCATTTT
TRBJ2-6,TRBV4-2,.,.,CASSQDWTLSGANVLTF,TGTGCCAGCAGCCAAGATTGGACACTCTCTGGGGCCAACGTCCTGACTTTC
TRBJ2-7,TRBV7-2,.,once,CASSLGFGSSPIGEQYF,TGTGCCAGCAGCTTAGGTTTCGGGTCTAGCCCCATTGGGGAGCAGTACTTC
TRBJ2-2,TRBV19,.,.,CASNDWNTGELFF,TGTGCCAGTAATGACTGGAACACCGGGGAGCTGTTTTTT
TRBJ1-1,TRBV5-1,.,.,CASSLAGGLQRNTEAFF,TGCGCCAGCAGCTTGGCCGGGGGGTTACAGCGGAATACTGAAGCTTTCTTT
TRBJ1-2,TRBV29-1,TRBD1,.,CSVRTGGSYAYTF,TGCAGCGTCCGGACAGGGGGGAGCTATGCCTACACCTTC
TRBJ2-7,TRBV5-4,TRBD1,once,CASSLQDRGRNEQYF,TGTGCCAGCAGCTTGCAGGACAGGGGGCGGAACGAGCAGTACTTC
TRBJ1-2,TRBV4-2,TRBD1,.,CASSATGGEYGYTF,TGTGCCAGCAGCGCGACAGGGGGCGAATATGGCTACACCTTC
TRBJ2-5,TRBV10-3,TRBD2,.,CAISEGVAGGWETQYF,TGTGCCATCAGTGAGGGGGTAGCGGGGGGATGGGAGACCCAGTACTTC
TRBJ1-1,TRBV27,.,few,CASSRPGWSTEAFF,TGTGCCAGCAGTCGCCCGGGGTGGAGCACTGAAGCTTTCTTT
TRBJ2-1,TRBV2,TRBD1,.,CASWGQINEQFF,TGTGCCAGCTGGGGACAGATCAATGAGCAGTTCTTC
TRBJ1-4,TRBV29-1,TRBD1,.,CSVRTGKNEKLFF,TGCAGCGTAAGGACAGGGAAGAATGAAAAACTGTTTTTT
TRBJ2-5,TRBV5-1,TRBD1,.,CASSLLTGLETQYF,TGCGCCAGCAGCCTCTTGACAGGGCTGGAGACCCAGTACTTC
TRBJ1-1,TRBV2,TRBD1,.,CASSRQGVGTEAFF,TGTGCCAGCAGTCGACAGGGGGTCGGGACTGAAGCTTTCTTT
TRBJ2-1,TRBV7-9,TRBD1,.,CASSLARGRNEQFF,TGTGCCAGCAGCTTAGCGAGGGGGCGGAATGAGCAGTTCTTC
TRBJ2-7,TRBV6-1,.,few,CASSVRASYEQYF,TGTGCCAGCAGTGTCAGGGCCTCCTACGAGCAGTACTTC
TRBJ1-1,TRBV5-1,TRBD1,once,CASSLGRFGQGARNTEAFF,TGCGCCAGCAGCTTGGGTAGGTTTGGACAGGGGGCAAGGAACACTGAAGCTTTCTTT
TRBJ2-7,TRBV27,TRBD1,.,CASRRGQGAYEQYF,TGTGCCAGCAGGCGGGGACAGGGGGCGTACGAGCAGTACTTC
TRBJ1-1,TRBV13,.,.,CASSFQVYTEAFF,TGTGCCAGCAGCTTCCAGGTTTACACTGAAGCTTTCTTT
TRBJ2-2,TRBV19,TRBD2,.,CAVQGPGLAGDGELFF,TGTGCCGTACAGGGGCCGGGACTAGCGGGTGACGGGGAGCTGTTTTTT
TRBJ2-1,TRBV6-1,TRBD2,.,CASSEVLAGYNEQFF,TGTGCCAGCAGTGAAGTACTAGCGGGGTACAATGAGCAGTTCTTC
TRBJ2-3,TRBV5-1,TRBD2,.,CASSPREADRTDTQYF,TGCGCCAGCAGCCCCCGGGAGGCGGACCGCACAGATACGCAGTATTTT
TRBJ2-5,TRBV9,TRBD2,once,CASSGYLTSGGQETQYF,TGTGCCAGCAGCGGGTACCTGACTAGCGGGGGGCAAGAGACCCAGTACTTC
TRBJ2-3,TRBV7-9,TRBD2,once,CASSLKRGLAGLGDTQYF,TGTGCCAGCAGCTTGAAAAGGGGACTAGCAGGACTGGGAGATACGCAGTATTTT
TRBJ2-3,TRBV2,TRBD2,.,CASTRERTEKDTQYF,TGTGCCAGCACGCGGGAGCGGACGGAAAAAGATACGCAGTATTTT
TRBJ1-1,TRBV11-2,.,.,CASSPRGNTEAFF,TGTGCCAGCAGCCCCAGGGGGAACACTGAAGCTTTCTTT
TRBJ2-3,TRBV5-4,TRBD2,.,CASSFPSGGARLNTDTQYF,TGTGCCAGCAGCTTCCCTAGCGGGGGGGCACGACTCAACACAGATACGCAGTATTTT
TRBJ1-2,TRBV7-9,.,once,CASSFVGGQNYGYTF,TGTGCCAGCAGCTTTGTAGGAGGACAGAACTATGGCTACACCTTC
TRBJ2-7,TRBV9,TRBD1,.,CASSGGQGNYEQYF,TGTGCCAGCAGCGGCGGACAGGGCAACTACGAGCAGTACTTC
TRBJ2-7,TRBV7-9,.,.,CASSPRSGVSYEQYF,TGTGCCAGCAGCCCGAGATCAGGGGTTTCATACGAGCAGTACTTC
TRBJ2-3,TRBV14,TRBD2,.,CASSQERGTDTQYF,TGTGCCAGCAGCCAAGAGCGGGGGACAGATACGCAGTATTTT
TRBJ2-7,TRBV19,.,.,CASSIGGNYEQYF,TGTGCCAGTAGTATCGGAGGGAACTACGAGCAGTACTTC
TRBJ1-5,TRBV27,TRBD1,few,CASSLQGNQPQHF,TGTGCCAGCAGTCTACAGGGGAATCAGCCCCAGCATTTT
TRBJ2-1,TRBV11-2,TRBD2,.,CASSLGGRSEDEQFF,TGTGCCAGCAGCTTAGGCGGGAGAAGTGAGGATGAGCAGTTCTTC
TRBJ1-1,TRBV25-1,TRBD1,.,CASSVTGGDTEAFF,TGTGCCAGCAGTGTAACAGGGGGGGACACTGAAGCTTTCTTT
TRBJ2-4,TRBV2,TRBD2,.,CASRDTSGTKNIQYF,TGTGCCAGCAGAGATACTAGCGGAACCAAAAACATTCAGTACTTC
TRBJ2-5,TRBV6-5,.,.,CASRYQGQETQYF,TGTGCCAGCAGGTATCAGGGACAAGAGACCCAGTACTTC
TRBJ1-5,TRBV11-2,.,.,CASSLKGGNQPQHF,TGTGCCAGCAGCTTAAAAGGGGGCAATCAGCCCCAGCATTTT
TRBJ2-1,TRBV5-1,TRBD2,.,CASSLIPLSGANEQFF,TGCGCCAGCAGCTTGATCCCCCTTAGCGGGGCTAATGAGCAGTTCTTC